This TCR beta chain was found in a study of early T cells in non-severe SARS-CoV-2 infection. Individual cDNA molecules each received unique molecular identifiers attached to them. In TCRdb, the 5' RACE reads were re-called with MiXCR into one record per CDR3 protein. The sample has fewer than 75,000 distinct CDR3 sequences, 18% seen once. The CDR3 length is 15 residues. J gave up 6 bases and V 1 base, and 6 bases lay outside the gene matches. Per the germline V gene, CDR1 is SEHNR and CDR2 is FQNEAQ (reference sequence). Specimen: whole blood, collected at baseline. This receptor was obtained from an adult who was a healthcare worker with PCR-confirmed SARS-CoV-2 infection or an uninfected control (not recorded which). The V call is TRBV7-9, the J call TRBJ1-2; TRBD1 matches 9 bases. The DNA of the CDR3 is TGTGCCAGCAGCTTAGAAGGGACAGGGAACGATGGCTACACCTTC. This gives the protein CASSLEGTGNDGYTF.